These 27 T cell receptor beta chains originate from one sample sequenced in a study of CD8 T cells in Susac syndrome (dated by TCRdb to between 2017 and 2020). The library was built by means of the immunoSEQ multiplex PCR assay. RNA was extracted using the RNeasy kit, and about 0.5 to 1 ug of the RNA was reverse transcribed with random hexamers. The public sequencing data were trimmed at Q25 with fastp and processed into clonotypes with MiXCR by TCRdb, which kept only in-frame beta chains. Rows with one shared CDR3 protein collapse into an entry with the most common genes and DNA. The sample table records 130,000 or so distinct CDR3 sequences; 96% of these occur just once. 0.13% to 0.15% of the sample belongs to the ten largest clones. Material for sequencing was CD4+ T cells from PBMCs. All receptors come from a human donor with Susac syndrome.

The chain recombines TRBV7-9 with TRBJ1-2; TRBD1 matches 9 bases. This CDR3 is built from 13 residues. Germline V gene sequence: CDR1 SEHNR, CDR2 FQNEAQ (reference sequence). V lost 6 bases and J lost 6; bases outside the gene matches: 5. Here the CDR3 reads CASRDRGRDGYTF. CDR3 bases: TGTGCCAGCAGGGACAGGGGAAGGGATGGCTACACCTTC. The entire variable domain, with the rest obtained from reference TRBV7-9 and TRBJ1-2, is as follows: DTGVSQNPRHKITKRGQNVTFRCDPISEHNRLYWYRQTLGQGPEFLTYFQNEAQLEKSRLLSDRFSAERPKGSFSTLEIQRTEQGDSAMYLCASRDRGRDGYTFGSGTRLTVV.

The chain employs TRBV2 and TRBJ2-1; 9 bases are shared with TRBD2. Trimming took 3 bases from V and 0 from J; bases not matched to a gene: 3. Per germline, CDR1 SNHLY and CDR2 FYNNEI. This CDR3 is built from 16 residues. The CDR3 DNA reads TGTGCCAGCAGTGAGACTAGCGGTAGCTCCTACAATGAGCAGTTCTTC. As protein: CASSETSGSSYNEQFF. The entire variable domain, with the rest obtained from reference TRBV2 and TRBJ2-1, is as follows: EPEVTQTPSHQVTQMGQEVILRCVPISNHLYFYWYRQILGQKVEFLVSFYNNEISEKSEIFDDQFSVERPDGSNFTLKIRSTKLEDSAMYFCASSETSGSSYNEQFFGPGTRLTVL.

The chain combines TRBV27 with TRBJ2-6; 10 nucleotides match TRBD1. The ends lost 4 bases at V and 0 bases at J; junction bases unmatched: 3. This CDR3 region has 17 residues. The germline gives CDR1 MNHEY, CDR2 SMNVEV (reference sequence). Written as DNA, the CDR3 is TGTGCCAGCAGTTCGGGACAGGGGCTCTCTGGGGCCAACGTCCTGACTTTC. Protein sequence: CASSSGQGLSGANVLTF.

V and J are TRBV20-1 and TRBJ2-1; D gene uncertain. The V gene lost 5 bases and the J gene lost 0 bases, with 17 bases spanning the gap. This CDR3 has 16 amino acids. Germline values: CDR1 DFQATT, CDR2 SNEGSKA (reference sequence). The CDR3 bases are TGCAGTGCTTCCCGGACCCTGTATGTCTCCTACAATGAGCAGTTCTTC. This gives the protein CSASRTLYVSYNEQFF.

The V gene is TRBV28, the J gene TRBJ1-5, with D maybe TRBD1 (6 bases). Trimming stripped 8 bases from V and 4 bases from J, with 18 bases between. Germline CDR1 MDHEN, CDR2 SYDVKM. The length of the CDR3 is 15 residues. The CDR3 loop reads CASGTPDSRNQPQHF. In nucleotides, the CDR3 is TGTGCCAGCGGTACCCCGGACAGTCGGAATCAGCCCCAGCATTTT.

The V gene is TRBV7-8, the J gene TRBJ2-1, with D possibly matching TRBD1 (5 bases). The V end lost 1 base, the J end lost 5 bases, and 15 bases lay between the germline ends. The CDR3 contains 16 residues. The germline gives CDR1 SGHVS, CDR2 FQNEAQ. In DNA form, the CDR3 reads TGTGCCAGCAGCTTAGGGGTCAGGGCCTATAACAATGAGCAGTTCTTC. It codes for CASSLGVRAYNNEQFF. The full variable domain, with the rest looked up from reference TRBV7-8 and TRBJ2-1, is GAGVSQSPRYKVAKRGQDVALRCDPISGHVSLFWYQQALGQGPEFLTYFQNEAQLDKSGLPSDRFFAERPEGSVSTLKIQRTQQEDSAVYLCASSLGVRAYNNEQFFGPGTRLTVL.

This rearrangement joins TRBV9 to TRBJ2-5, with TRBD1 matching 9 bases. Germline CDR1 SGDLS, CDR2 YYNGEE. The CDR3 length is 15 residues. V trimming: 3 bases; J trimming: 4 bases; junction bases outside the gene matches: 7. CDR3 nucleotides: TGTGCCAGCAGCGCCGGACAGGGGATCATAGAGACCCAGTACTTC. Amino acid sequence: CASSAGQGIIETQYF.

CDR3 region: CASSYSTGVNTEAFF. As DNA, the CDR3 is TGTGCCAGCAGTTACTCGACAGGGGTTAACACTGAAGCTTTCTTT. The chain couples TRBV6-5 to TRBJ1-1, with 8 bases lining up with TRBD1. Looked up from germline, CDR1 is MNHEY and CDR2 is SVGAGI. The CDR3 spans 15 residues. The trim removed 0 bases at V and 2 bases at J, leaving 2 bases unmatched.

This chain links TRBV2 with TRBJ2-1, with 10 nucleotides matching TRBD1. Unmatched junction bases numbered 2, after V lost 4 bases and J lost 5 bases. CDR1 SNHLY and CDR2 FYNNEI come from the germline V gene. CDR3 length: 14 amino acids. CDR3 sequence: CASSGQGANNEQFF. In nucleotides, the CDR3 is TGTGCCAGCAGTGGACAGGGGGCGAACAATGAGCAGTTCTTC.

The sample holds one count of this clonotype. V is TRBV29-1 and J is TRBJ2-7; no firm D call. Germline CDR1 is SQVTM and CDR2 is ANQGSEA. V shed 1 base and J shed 5 bases, with 12 bases lying between them. The CDR3 runs to 13 residues. This chain's CDR3 is CSVEGGVKNEQYF. The CDR3 nucleotides read TGCAGCGTTGAAGGGGGTGTTAAGAACGAGCAGTACTTC.

This rearrangement joins TRBV19 to TRBJ1-2, with a weak D call TRBD1 (5 bases). Deletions cut 3 bases from V and 1 base from J, with 6 bases between. Germline assignment: CDR1 LNHDA and CDR2 SQIVND (reference sequence). CDR3 length equals 13 residues. In DNA form, the CDR3 reads TGTGCCAGTAGTATTGACAGTAACTATGGCTACACCTTC. Encoded protein: CASSIDSNYGYTF. The whole variable domain, remainder taken from reference TRBV19 and TRBJ1-2, is DGGITQSPKYLFRKEGQNVTLSCEQNLNHDAMYWYRQDPGQGLRLIYYSQIVNDFQKGDIAEGYSVSREKKESFPLTVTSAQKNPTAFYLCASSIDSNYGYTFGSGTRLTVV.

The V and J genes are TRBV20-1 and TRBJ2-4; weak D call: TRBD1 (6 bases). Germline assignment: CDR1 DFQATT and CDR2 SNEGSKA (reference sequence). Deletions cut 6 bases from V and 0 bases from J, with 9 bases between. There are 13 residues in the CDR3. CDR3 sequence: CSARDTAKNIQYF. CDR3 DNA sequence: TGCAGTGCGAGGGACACAGCCAAAAACATTCAGTACTTC.

The rearrangement links TRBV20-1 to TRBJ2-5; 7 bases match TRBD2. CDR3 length equals 15 residues. V was pared by 3 bases and J by 2 bases, with 9 bases of the junction left unmatched. Germline V gene data show CDR1 as DFQATT and CDR2 as SNEGSKA (reference sequence). The DNA of the CDR3 is TGCAGTGCTAGCCTCAAACTAGCGTTACAAGAGACCCAGTACTTC. It yields the protein CSASLKLALQETQYF.

The chain has TRBV7-6 and TRBJ2-2; unclear D gene. The V and J ends lost 5 bases and 3 bases respectively, with 7 bases between them. The CDR3 has 13 residues. The germline gives CDR1 SGHVS, CDR2 FNYEAQ. CDR3 nucleotides: TGTGCCAGCAGCCTTGACCACACCGGGGAGCTGTTTTTT. Protein product: CASSLDHTGELFF.

This chain joins TRBV7-6 and TRBJ2-7; TRBD1 matches at 7 bases. CDR3 length: 12 amino acids. V was clipped by 5 bases and J by 9 bases; unmatched bases: 7. Germline V CDR1 and CDR2: SGHVS, FNYEAQ. The CDR3 here is CASSPGTAVQYF. Written as DNA, the CDR3 is TGTGCCAGCAGCCCCGGGACAGCAGTGCAGTACTTC. Looking up the rest from reference TRBV7-6 and TRBJ2-7 gives the full variable domain: GAGVSQSPRYKVTKRGQDVALRCDPISGHVSLYWYRQALGQGPEFLTYFNYEAQQDKSGLPNDRFSAERPEGSISTLTIQRTEQRDSAMYRCASSPGTAVQYFGPGTRLTVT.

The CDR3 nucleotides read TGTGCCATCAGGCCGGACGTGAGGAATGAGCAGTTCTTC. Translated: CAIRPDVRNEQFF. The chain uses TRBV10-3 and TRBJ2-1; D gene uncertain. Germline CDR1 is ENHRY and CDR2 is SYGVKD. The CDR3 has 13 amino acids. Trimming took 6 bases from V and 7 from J, leaving 13 bases between them.

V is TRBV6-2 or TRBV6-3 and J is TRBJ2-7; D might be TRBD1 or TRBD2, each matching 5 bases. This CDR3 comprises 13 residues. V was clipped by 4 bases and J by 2 bases, with 9 bases between them. Germline values: CDR1 MNHEY, CDR2 SVGEGT. The chain's CDR3 is CASSSRGTYEQYF. The CDR3 region has the DNA TGTGCCAGCAGTTCGAGGGGAACCTACGAGCAGTACTTC.

The sample holds one count of this clonotype. V usage is TRBV18 and J usage is TRBJ2-5; the D is unclear. CDR3 length: 12 residues. Germline V gene data show CDR1 as KGHSH and CDR2 as LQKENI. The ends were cut back, 6 bases at V and 5 bases at J, with 10 bases in the middle. CDR3 in DNA: TGTGCCAGCTCCACCATGATTGAGACCCAGTACTTC. It yields the protein CASSTMIETQYF.

This clonotype was seen a single time. The chain employs TRBV15 and TRBJ2-5; D gene ambiguous. Germline values: CDR1 LNHNV, CDR2 YYDKDF (reference sequence). The CDR3 is made up of 13 amino acids. V shed 1 base and J shed 5 bases, with 8 bases lying between them. CDR3 nucleotide sequence: TGTGCCACCAGCAGAGCGTATCGGGAGACCCAGTACTTC. Translated: CATSRAYRETQYF.

The V and J genes are TRBV5-1 and TRBJ2-5, with D uncertain. Germline V gene sequence: CDR1 SGHRS, CDR2 YFSETQ. V was cut by 0 bases and J by 0 bases, with 9 bases left in between. The CDR3 length is 15 residues. CDR3 amino acids: CASSLAQVDQETQYF. The CDR3 DNA reads TGCGCCAGCAGCTTGGCCCAGGTTGACCAAGAGACCCAGTACTTC.

This chain connects TRBV7-2 to TRBJ2-7; D gene unclear. Germline CDR1 is SGHTA and CDR2 is FQGNSA. V was trimmed by 1 base and J by 4 bases, leaving 11 bases between them. CDR3 length: 14 residues. CDR3 DNA: TGTGCCAGCAGCTTAGAACCGGCGAAGTACGAGCAGTACTTC. It translates to CASSLEPAKYEQYF.

The rearrangement links TRBV7-2 to TRBJ1-1, with a tentative D call TRBD1 (5 bases). There are 14 residues in the CDR3. In germline, CDR1 is SGHTA, CDR2 FQGNSA. The germline V and J ends were trimmed by 2 bases and 4 bases, with 11 bases remaining between them. The CDR3, as DNA: TGTGCCAGCAGCTTACGGGGGAGCGGCACTGAAGCTTTCTTT. Translated, it gives CASSLRGSGTEAFF.

V usage is TRBV20-1 and J usage is TRBJ1-1; no clear D gene. The V end lost 5 bases, the J end lost 7 bases, and 8 bases lay between the germline ends. This CDR3 contains 10 residues. Germline V gives CDR1 DFQATT, CDR2 SNEGSKA (reference sequence). CDR3 sequence: CSAGQFEAFF. The CDR3 DNA follows: TGCAGTGCTGGGCAGTTTGAAGCTTTCTTT.

The genes are TRBV12-5 and TRBJ2-1; a possible D gene is TRBD2 (5 bases). Germline CDR1 is LGHNT and CDR2 is FRNRAP. This CDR3 spans 14 amino acids. Trimming left V 0 bases short and J 6 bases short, with 9 bases between. CDR3 loop: CASGLVREGNEQFF. The CDR3 bases are TGTGCTAGTGGTTTGGTACGCGAGGGCAATGAGCAGTTCTTC.

The V gene is TRBV20-1, the J gene TRBJ2-4, with D perhaps TRBD2 (6 bases). V was shortened by 0 bases and J by 9 bases, with 18 bases between the two germline ends. From germline, CDR1 is DFQATT and CDR2 SNEGSKA (reference sequence). This CDR3 region has 15 residues. The CDR3 nucleotides are TGCAGTGCTAGAGATCTCGCGCGGGGTATCGGCATTCAGTACTTC. Translating gives CSARDLARGIGIQYF.

The rearrangement joins TRBV4-1 to TRBJ2-4, with 12 bases fitting TRBD1. This CDR3 comprises 17 residues. J lost 4 bases, V lost 0 bases, and 4 bases had no gene match. Germline V gives CDR1 MGHRA, CDR2 YSYEKL. The CDR3 protein is CASSQERGQGAKNIQYF. The CDR3, as DNA: TGCGCCAGCAGCCAAGAACGGGGACAGGGGGCAAAAAACATTCAGTACTTC.

This chain uses TRBV6-5 with TRBJ2-3, with TRBD2 as a possible D gene (5 bases). V lost 4 bases and J 2 bases, leaving 13 bases between the germline ends. The CDR3 loop spans 15 amino acids. Germline lookup yields CDR1 MNHEY and CDR2 SVGAGI. The CDR3 DNA is TGTGCCAGCAGTTCGCCACTAGACCTCACAGATACGCAGTATTTT. This gives the protein CASSSPLDLTDTQYF.